The 24 T cell receptor beta chains below come from one sample, sequenced in a study of cytomegalovirus exposure and HLA in healthy donors. Primers for the PCR totalled 60 Vbeta and 13 Jbeta. Profiling relied on immunoSEQ multiplex PCR, and the TCRdb table lists in-frame clones only, not all of them. The data show 100,000 to 150,000 clones, approximately 82% seen once. The sequenced sample was PBMCs. These receptors all come from a man in his late teens or twenties in good health and CMV-seropositive.

This chain connects TRBV14 to TRBJ2-1; 11 positions agree with TRBD2. Germline V gives CDR1 SGHDN, CDR2 FVKESK. The CDR3 loop spans 16 amino acids. The J segment lost 10 bases and the V segment lost 0 bases, leaving 8 bases of the junction unmatched. The chain's CDR3 is CASSQDPSLAGGEQFF. DNA of the CDR3: TGTGCCAGCAGCCAAGATCCCAGCCTAGCGGGGGGAGAGCAGTTCTTC.

This chain uses TRBV11-2 with TRBJ2-1; D gene uncertain. Germline values: CDR1 SGHAT, CDR2 FQNNGV. The length of the CDR3 is 15 residues. The germline V and J ends were trimmed by 2 bases and 10 bases, with 18 bases remaining between them. CDR3 sequence reads: CASSLNFQQTREQFF. The CDR3 nucleotides read TGTGCCAGCAGCTTAAATTTCCAGCAGACTCGCGAGCAGTTCTTC.

In this sample, this clone turned up a few times. V is TRBV7-6 and J is TRBJ1-5, with D hard to call. Trimming took off 5 bases at V and 4 bases at J, with 12 bases between the two ends. The CDR3 contains 14 residues. Germline CDR1 is SGHVS and CDR2 is FNYEAQ. CDR3 sequence: CASSPDPGNQPQHF. The CDR3 DNA sequence: TGTGCCAGCAGCCCTGACCCGGGGAATCAGCCCCAGCATTTT.

The chain uses TRBV30 and TRBJ1-3; no clear D gene. Germline V lookup: CDR1 GTSNPN, CDR2 SVGIG (reference sequence). This CDR3 has 14 amino acids. V was trimmed by 0 bases and J by 1 base, leaving 7 bases between them. In DNA form, the CDR3 reads TGTGCCTGGAGTGTGTCGGGGTCTGGAAACACCATATATTTT. This encodes CAWSVSGSGNTIYF.

V gene TRBV4-2 combines with J gene TRBJ1-5; D might be TRBD1 (5 bases). V lost 0 bases to trimming and J lost 4 bases, with 10 bases between them. The CDR3 is 15 residues long. CDR1 and CDR2 (germline): LGHNA, YNFKEQ. CDR3 amino acids: CASSQDTQDNQPQHF. CDR3 bases: TGTGCCAGCAGCCAAGATACACAGGATAATCAGCCCCAGCATTTT.

The chain is built from TRBV11-2 and TRBJ1-1; perhaps TRBD1 as D (5 bases). The CDR3 is 13 residues long. With 3 bases removed from V and 6 bases from J, the gap between germline ends came to 11 bases. Germline values: CDR1 SGHAT, CDR2 FQNNGV. The CDR3 nucleotides are TGTGCCAGCAGCTTTGGGGCAGTCTCTGAAGCTTTCTTT. Translation: CASSFGAVSEAFF.

This clone came up a few times. This rearrangement joins TRBV7-9 to TRBJ2-2; no clear D gene. The CDR3 totals 14 residues. From germline, CDR1 is SEHNR and CDR2 FQNEAQ (reference sequence). Deletions cut 1 base from V and 6 bases from J, with 9 bases between. The CDR3 loop is CASSLEPGAGELFF. The CDR3 DNA reads as TGTGCCAGCAGCTTAGAGCCAGGTGCCGGGGAGCTGTTTTTT.

This chain links TRBV6-5 with TRBJ1-2; 10 bases are a match to TRBD1. Germline loops: CDR1 MNHEY, CDR2 SVGAGI. J was trimmed by 4 bases and V by 5 bases; bases with no gene match: 7. The CDR3 totals 15 residues. CDR3 loop: CASSLSDRGAYGYTF. The CDR3 DNA reads as TGTGCCAGCAGTCTCTCGGACAGGGGGGCCTATGGCTACACCTTC.

The gene calls are TRBV2 and TRBJ2-7, with TRBD2 identical over 9 bases. With 4 bases clipped from V and 9 bases from J, the junction kept 10 bases outside the gene matches. This CDR3 has 14 amino acids. Germline-derived CDR1 and CDR2 are SNHLY and FYNNEI. This chain's CDR3 is CASSGSGGGARQYF. The CDR3 DNA is TGTGCCAGCAGTGGGTCTGGCGGGGGGGCCCGGCAGTACTTC.

This clone was recorded a few times. The J gene is TRBJ1-1, the V gene TRBV5-1; D perhaps matches TRBD1 (5 bases). This CDR3 is 14 amino acids long. With 0 bases removed from V and 1 base from J, the gap between germline ends came to 7 bases. Germline V gene data show CDR1 as SGHRS and CDR2 as YFSETQ. CDR3 loop: CASSLGQRNTEAFF. For the CDR3, the DNA is TGCGCCAGCAGCTTGGGACAGAGGAACACTGAAGCTTTCTTT.

This chain joins TRBV5-6 and TRBJ2-5, with 7 bases matching TRBD1. The CDR3 totals 14 residues. CDR1 is SGHDT and CDR2 is YYEEEE in the germline V gene. V shed 0 bases, J shed 5 bases, and the junction held 4 bases outside the gene matches. For the CDR3, the DNA is TGTGCCAGCAGCTTGGGGACAGGTGGCGAGACCCAGTACTTC. Protein: CASSLGTGGETQYF.

This clone was seen a single time. V gene TRBV28 combines with J gene TRBJ2-2; 10 bases are a match to TRBD2. The CDR3 covers 15 residues. The V gene's germline CDR1 is MDHEN and CDR2 SYDVKM. The V segment lost 5 bases and the J segment 6 bases; nucleotides outside the gene matches: 6. The chain's CDR3 is CASSLQAGGAGELFF. In DNA, the CDR3 is TGTGCCAGCAGTCTCCAAGCGGGGGGGGCCGGGGAGCTGTTTTTT.

The chain combines TRBV18 with TRBJ2-5; D unclear. V lost 3 bases, J lost 1 base, and 9 bases lay in between. CDR3 size: 14 residues. Looked up from germline, CDR1 is KGHSH and CDR2 is LQKENI. The CDR3, as DNA: TGTGCCAGCTCACCCTCGAGCGTCCAAGAGACCCAGTACTTC. Protein product: CASSPSSVQETQYF.

The chain is built from TRBV9 and TRBJ2-6; 7 nucleotides align to TRBD1. Germline V gene data show CDR1 as SGDLS and CDR2 as YYNGEE. The V and J ends lost 3 bases and 2 bases, in that order; junction bases with no gene match: 8. The CDR3 totals 17 residues. The DNA of the CDR3 is TGTGCCAGCAGCGCATCCGGGACAGTCACTGGGGCCAACGTCCTGACTTTC. Protein product: CASSASGTVTGANVLTF.

V and J are TRBV7-3 and TRBJ2-7; TRBD1 is a possible D gene (5 bases). Germline V lookup: CDR1 SGHTA, CDR2 FQGTGA. The CDR3 consists of 16 residues. V was shortened by 2 bases and J by 5 bases, with 19 bases between the two germline ends. The CDR3 region has the DNA TGTGCCAGCAGCTTACTGGATGGGGCGAGACCGGACGAGCAGTACTTC. This sequence encodes CASSLLDGARPDEQYF. The whole variable domain, filled in from reference TRBV7-3 and TRBJ2-7, reads GAGVSQTPSNKVTEKGKYVELRCDPISGHTALYWYRQSLGQGPEFLIYFQGTGAADDSGLPNDRFFAVRPEGSVSTLKIQRTERGDSAVYLCASSLLDGARPDEQYFGPGTRLTVT.

V gene TRBV21-1 combines with J gene TRBJ2-2; no DNA check was done on the table's D call, TRBD1. TRBV21-1 counts as a pseudogene. The CDR3 sequence is 15 residues long. The CDR3 loop is CASSPPCGNTGELFF. The CDR3 DNA follows: TGTGCCAGCAGCCCTCCGTGTGGCAACACCGGGGAGCTGTTTTTT.

The chain recombines TRBV6-5 with TRBJ1-6; D is perhaps TRBD1 (6 bases). V was trimmed by 6 bases and J by 10 bases, leaving 16 bases between them. Germline V gene sequence: CDR1 MNHEY, CDR2 SVGAGI. This CDR3 has 14 residues. CDR3 residues: CASSPGTSRSPLHF. The DNA of the CDR3 is TGTGCCAGCAGCCCCGGGACAAGTAGATCACCCCTCCACTTT.

V usage is TRBV19 and J usage is TRBJ1-1; TRBD1 aligns across 8 bases. The CDR3 runs to 16 residues. The germline gives CDR1 LNHDA, CDR2 SQIVND (reference sequence). V lost 3 bases and J lost 4; bases outside the gene matches: 10. The CDR3 coding sequence is TGTGCCAGTAGTATGTACAGGGGGGGTCGTAGCACTGAAGCTTTCTTT. Translating it yields CASSMYRGGRSTEAFF.

The chain couples TRBV4-2 to TRBJ1-3; 8 bases align to TRBD1. Germline CDR1 LGHNA, CDR2 YNFKEQ. Losses at the gene ends were 5 bases for V and 6 bases for J; bases not matched to a gene: 12. This CDR3 is built from 16 residues. CDR3 sequence reads: CASSFPSQGAENTIYF. The CDR3, as DNA: TGTGCCAGCAGCTTCCCCTCCCAGGGGGCAGAAAACACCATATATTTT.

This clone was seen once. This chain links TRBV29-1 with TRBJ1-1, with no clear D. V was shortened by 4 bases and J by 4 bases, with 7 bases between the two germline ends. Looked up from germline, CDR1 is SQVTM and CDR2 is ANQGSEA. The length of the CDR3 is 11 residues. Here the CDR3 DNA reads TGCAGCGTTGTCCCTTCCACTGAAGCTTTCTTT. Amino acid sequence: CSVVPSTEAFF. Full variable domain (outside the CDR3, taken from reference TRBV29-1 and TRBJ1-1): SAVISQKPSRDICQRGTSLTIQCQVDSQVTMMFWYRQQPGQSLTLIATANQGSEATYESGFVIDKFPISRPNLTFSTLTVSNMSPEDSSIYLCSVVPSTEAFFGQGTRLTVV.

This rearrangement joins TRBV7-9 to TRBJ1-1; D is undetermined. Germline CDR1 reads SEHNR; CDR2 reads FQNEAQ (reference sequence). The CDR3 runs to 15 residues. Deletions cut 5 bases from V and 0 bases from J, with 13 bases between. In nucleotides, the CDR3 is TGTGCCAGCAGCACCTATAGCGGGGTGAACACTGAAGCTTTCTTT. Encoded protein: CASSTYSGVNTEAFF.

This chain joins TRBV6-1 and TRBJ2-5; 9 bases fit TRBD1. Trimming removed 3 bases from V and 6 bases from J; junction bases left unmatched: 8. This CDR3 contains 15 residues. In germline, CDR1 is MNHNS, CDR2 SASEGT. The CDR3 sequence is CASSETGTGTKTQYF. The DNA of the CDR3 is TGTGCCAGCAGTGAGACCGGGACAGGGACGAAGACCCAGTACTTC.

The chain joins TRBV2 to TRBJ1-4; 9 bases are shared with TRBD1. The CDR3 has 15 residues. V dropped 6 bases and J dropped 1; count of bases not matched to a gene: 3. Per germline, CDR1 SNHLY and CDR2 FYNNEI. CDR3: CASRVDRGTNEKLFF. CDR3 bases: TGTGCCAGCAGGGTGGACAGGGGAACTAATGAAAAACTGTTTTTT.

CDR3 nucleotide sequence: TGTGCCAGCAGCTTCGAAACTAGCGGGTACTCGGAGCAGTACTTC. Its protein product is CASSFETSGYSEQYF. The chain employs TRBV11-2 and TRBJ2-7; TRBD2 matches 9 bases. CDR1 and CDR2 (germline): SGHAT, FQNNGV. The V gene end was trimmed by 3 bases and the J gene end by 7 bases; junction bases not matched to a gene: 10. The CDR3 loop spans 15 amino acids.